Listed here are 10 T cell receptor beta chains from one sample, sequenced in a study of CD8 T cells in Susac syndrome. An amount of RNA that ranged from roughly 0.5 to 1 ug was reverse transcribed with random hexamers. TCRdb independently ran MiXCR on the immunoSEQ multiplex PCR reads; one entry per CDR3 protein. The table has over 100,000 distinct CDR3 sequences, just under 95% seen once. Material: CD8+ T cells from PBMCs. The receptors here all came from a human donor with Susac syndrome.

The chain joins TRBV7-9 to TRBJ2-1; 8 nucleotides line up with TRBD2. With 3 bases clipped from V and 8 bases from J, the junction kept 6 bases outside the gene matches. From germline, CDR1 is SEHNR and CDR2 FQNEAQ (reference sequence). This CDR3 has 14 residues. CDR3 loop: CASSFASGPDEQFF. For the CDR3, the DNA is TGTGCCAGCAGCTTCGCTAGCGGGCCGGATGAGCAGTTCTTC.

The gene calls are TRBV14 and TRBJ2-1, with 8 bases aligning to TRBD1. The trim removed 5 bases at V and 6 bases at J, leaving 9 bases unmatched. Germline V lookup: CDR1 SGHDN, CDR2 FVKESK. The CDR3 is 15 amino acids. DNA of the CDR3: TGTGCCAGCAGCTTCCGGGACAGGCCTTTCAATGAGCAGTTCTTC. Amino acids: CASSFRDRPFNEQFF.

CDR3 in amino acids: CASSRDREQFF. CDR3 DNA: TGTGCCAGCAGCCGAGACAGAGAGCAGTTCTTC. This sequence joins TRBV11-2 and TRBJ2-1, with D perhaps TRBD1 (5 bases). This CDR3 has 11 residues. V was clipped by 5 bases and J by 10 bases, with 9 bases between them. The germline CDR1 and CDR2 sequences are SGHAT and FQNNGV.

V and J are TRBV18 and TRBJ2-2; D is unresolved. The CDR3 runs 13 residues. Per germline, CDR1 KGHSH and CDR2 LQKENI. The V gene lost 8 bases and the J gene lost 3 bases, with 10 bases spanning the gap. This chain's CDR3 is CASPTTDTGELFF. The CDR3 nucleotides read TGTGCCAGCCCCACCACGGACACCGGGGAGCTGTTTTTT.

The chain carries TRBV9 and TRBJ2-1; 8 bases are a match to TRBD2. The J segment lost 4 bases and the V segment lost 1 base, leaving 7 bases of the junction unmatched. The CDR3 contains 16 residues. CDR1 and CDR2 from the germline V gene are SGDLS and YYNGEE. CDR3 sequence (DNA): TGTGCCAGCAGCGTACTAGGGTCTAGCGGGTACAATGAGCAGTTCTTC. Protein product: CASSVLGSSGYNEQFF.

The chain has TRBV4-1 and TRBJ1-5; tentatively, D is TRBD1 (5 bases). V was trimmed by 1 base and J by 5 bases, leaving 24 bases between them. The CDR3 totals 19 residues. In germline, CDR1 is MGHRA, CDR2 YSYEKL. The CDR3 DNA reads TGCGCCAGCAGCCAAGTGTTCCGCGGTGGGCAGGGTCTGGATCAGCCCCAGCATTTT. It is translated as CASSQVFRGGQGLDQPQHF.

V is TRBV20-1 and J is TRBJ2-3, with TRBD1 matching over 9 bases. Germline CDR1 DFQATT, CDR2 SNEGSKA (reference sequence). This CDR3 has 15 amino acids. Unmatched junction bases numbered 7, after V lost 3 bases and J lost 3 bases. CDR3 protein: CSASPGQGWTDTQYF. CDR3 sequence (DNA): TGCAGTGCTAGCCCCGGACAGGGGTGGACAGATACGCAGTATTTT.

The chain is built from TRBV20-1 and TRBJ1-3; D is unresolved. Trimming removed 6 bases at V and 2 bases at J, with 14 bases between. Germline V CDR1 and CDR2: DFQATT, SNEGSKA (reference sequence). The CDR3 has 14 residues. CDR3 sequence (DNA): TGCAGTGCACGTTTGATGGAGACTGGAAACACCATATATTTT. It specifies CSARLMETGNTIYF.

The chain is built from TRBV7-9 and TRBJ1-2; D not certain. Germline loops: CDR1 SEHNR, CDR2 FQNEAQ (reference sequence). V shed 1 base and J shed 4 bases, with 10 bases lying between them. The CDR3 totals 14 residues. The CDR3, as DNA: TGTGCCAGCAGCTTAGATTTGGAAGGCTATGGCTACACCTTC. It translates to CASSLDLEGYGYTF.

The rearrangement joins TRBV4-1 to TRBJ1-4; D is undetermined. V lost 5 bases to trimming and J lost 3 bases, with 7 bases between them. The CDR3 runs 13 residues. The V gene's germline CDR1 is MGHRA and CDR2 YSYEKL. CDR3 coding DNA: TGCGCCAGCAGCACTGGATCTAATGAAAAACTGTTTTTT. It encodes CASSTGSNEKLFF.